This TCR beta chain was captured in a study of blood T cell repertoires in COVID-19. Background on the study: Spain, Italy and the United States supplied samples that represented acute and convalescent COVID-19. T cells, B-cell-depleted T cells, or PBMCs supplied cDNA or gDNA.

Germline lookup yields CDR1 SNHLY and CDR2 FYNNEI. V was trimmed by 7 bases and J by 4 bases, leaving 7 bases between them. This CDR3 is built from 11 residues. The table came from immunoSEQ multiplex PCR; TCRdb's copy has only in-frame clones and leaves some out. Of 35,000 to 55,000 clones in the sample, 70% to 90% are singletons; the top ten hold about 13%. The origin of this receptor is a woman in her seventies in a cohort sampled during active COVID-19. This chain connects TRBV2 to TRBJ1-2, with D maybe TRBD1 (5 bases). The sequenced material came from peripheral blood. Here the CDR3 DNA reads TGTGCCAGCACTCAGGGCTATGGCTACACCTTC. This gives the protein CASTQGYGYTF.